This T cell receptor beta chain was identified during a study of brain metastases from non-small cell lung cancer. To note about this clone: A junction end diverges from the germline sequence, so it may reflect a read error. Other DNA sequences in this specimen translate into the identical CDR3.

Sequenced by immunoSEQ multiplex PCR; TCRdb stores in-frame clones only, minus some. The sample yields about 3,300 clones, around 95% seen once. Sequenced material: tumor-adjacent normal tissue. The TCR sequence derives from a donor at least 40 years old with non-small cell lung cancer.

In DNA form, the CDR3 reads TGTGCTAGCAGCTTAGCGGGGGGCACAGATACGCAGTATTTT. This gives the protein CASSLAGGTDTQYF. The chain couples TRBV7-9 to TRBJ2-3; 9 bases map to TRBD2. The germline V gene encodes CDR1 SEHNR and CDR2 FQNEAQ (reference sequence). This CDR3 contains 14 residues. Filled out from reference TRBV7-9 and TRBJ2-3, the complete variable domain reads DTGVSQNPRHKITKRGQNVTFRCDPISEHNRLYWYRQTLGQGPEFLTYFQNEAQLEKSRLLSDRFSAERPKGSFSTLEIQRTEQGDSAMYLCASSLAGGTDTQYFGPGTRLTVL.